The rows below give T cell receptor beta chains drawn from one sample of a study of cytomegalovirus exposure and HLA in healthy donors. The protocol was immunoSEQ multiplex PCR, while the TCRdb copy is restricted to in-frame clones and leaves out a portion. Seen here are 100,000 to 150,000 clones, 70% to 80% observed once, and the top ten hold around 1.8%. Sample: PBMCs. The receptors originated from a woman between 45 and 60 years old in good health and CMV-seronegative. Each CDR3 is given with its conserved first and last residue. Each record gives: CDR3 DNA, CDR3 protein, D gene, V gene, J gene, clone size. A D gene is named only where the DNA matches it firmly. Only part of the rows carry a size: once, few, many, or a class if the clone is expanded.

DNA: TGTGCCAGCAGTGTCGGGCGACAGGGCCGGGGCATGAACACTGAAGCTTTCTTT
CDR3: CASSVGRQGRGMNTEAFF
D: TRBD1
V: TRBV6-1
J: TRBJ1-1
size: -

DNA: TGTGCCAGCTTGGGCGGGGTTAATGGCTACACCTTC
CDR3: CASLGGVNGYTF
D: -
V: TRBV6-5
J: TRBJ1-2
size: -

DNA: TGTGCCAGCTCAGTACAGGGGATCCACGAGCAGTACTTC
CDR3: CASSVQGIHEQYF
D: TRBD1
V: TRBV18
J: TRBJ2-7
size: -

DNA: TGTGCCAGCAGCGTAGGGCCGGGACAAATGAACACTGAAGCTTTCTTT
CDR3: CASSVGPGQMNTEAFF
D: -
V: TRBV9
J: TRBJ1-1
size: -

DNA: TGTGCCAGCTCACCACCCCCTGGGAACGACTACCTACGACAGCAGTACTTC
CDR3: CASSPPPGNDYLRQQYF
D: -
V: TRBV18
J: TRBJ2-7
size: few

DNA: TGTGCCAGCAGTTCCCAGGGAGGGGAAGCCCCTGAAGCTTTCTTT
CDR3: CASSSQGGEAPEAFF
D: -
V: TRBV28
J: TRBJ1-1
size: once

DNA: TGCAGCGTTGAAGACCGAACAGGGGGCTACTATGGCTACACCTTC
CDR3: CSVEDRTGGYYGYTF
D: TRBD1
V: TRBV29-1
J: TRBJ1-2
size: -

DNA: TGTGCCAGCAGCACCACGCTCTCCTACGAGCAGTACTTC
CDR3: CASSTTLSYEQYF
D: -
V: TRBV7-9
J: TRBJ2-7
size: -

DNA: TGTGCCAGTAGCCACGGGAAGAGCTCCTACAATGAGCAGTTCTTC
CDR3: CASSHGKSSYNEQFF
D: -
V: TRBV19
J: TRBJ2-1
size: -

DNA: TGTGCCAGCAGCTTAGGGCTAGCGGGAGGAACCTACGAGCAGTACTTC
CDR3: CASSLGLAGGTYEQYF
D: TRBD2
V: TRBV7-3
J: TRBJ2-7
size: few

DNA: TGTGCCAGCAGCGTAGATCCGGAGACAGACACTGAAGCTTTCTTT
CDR3: CASSVDPETDTEAFF
D: -
V: TRBV9
J: TRBJ1-1
size: -

DNA: TGCAGCGCGTTACCAGGGGGCACTGAAGCTTTCTTT
CDR3: CSALPGGTEAFF
D: TRBD1
V: TRBV29-1
J: TRBJ1-1
size: -

DNA: TGTGCCAGCAGCCCCCACAGCTACGAGCAGTACTTC
CDR3: CASSPHSYEQYF
D: -
V: TRBV11-2
J: TRBJ2-7
size: -

DNA: TGTGCCAGCAGCACAGGCAGGGTAGGGGACACTGAAGCTTTCTTT
CDR3: CASSTGRVGDTEAFF
D: -
V: TRBV7-8
J: TRBJ1-1
size: few

DNA: TGTGCCAGCAGCTTGGCGGAGTTAAATGAGCAGTTCTTC
CDR3: CASSLAELNEQFF
D: -
V: TRBV5-4
J: TRBJ2-1
size: -

DNA: TGTGCCAGCAGTGAATCAGCGGGAGCCACAGATACGCAGTATTTT
CDR3: CASSESAGATDTQYF
D: TRBD2
V: TRBV6-1
J: TRBJ2-3
size: -

DNA: TGTGCCAGCAGCGAACGGGGGTACGAGCAGTACTTC
CDR3: CASSERGYEQYF
D: -
V: TRBV6-5
J: TRBJ2-7
size: -

DNA: TGCGCCAGCACCGAACTAGCGGGAGTCCGAAATGAGCAGTTCTTC
CDR3: CASTELAGVRNEQFF
D: TRBD2
V: TRBV10-2
J: TRBJ2-1
size: -

DNA: TGTGCCAGCAGCTCTCGGTCGACAGGCTATGGGGACACTGAAGCTTTCTTT
CDR3: CASSSRSTGYGDTEAFF
D: -
V: TRBV7-9
J: TRBJ1-1
size: -

DNA: TGTGCCAGCAGCTTAGAAATTGCGGCGAGCAATCAGCCCCAGCATTTT
CDR3: CASSLEIAASNQPQHF
D: -
V: TRBV7-2
J: TRBJ1-5
size: once

DNA: TGCGCCAGCAGCTTGGACAGCGGAGGAGTTAACTATGGCTACACCTTC
CDR3: CASSLDSGGVNYGYTF
D: -
V: TRBV5-1
J: TRBJ1-2
size: -

DNA: TGTGCCATCAGTGAATCCGCTTCTAGCGGGGGGTACAATGAGCAGTTCTTC
CDR3: CAISESASSGGYNEQFF
D: TRBD2
V: TRBV10-3
J: TRBJ2-1
size: -

DNA: TGTGCCAGCAGCCTTGGGGACAGGGGTCTCTACGAGCAGTACTTC
CDR3: CASSLGDRGLYEQYF
D: TRBD1
V: TRBV5-6
J: TRBJ2-7
size: -

DNA: TGTGCCAGCAGCCGCTCGGGATATGGCTACACCTTC
CDR3: CASSRSGYGYTF
D: -
V: TRBV7-3
J: TRBJ1-2
size: -

DNA: TGTGCCAGTAGCCCGCTACAGGGAGCCTACAATGAGCAGTTCTTC
CDR3: CASSPLQGAYNEQFF
D: -
V: TRBV19
J: TRBJ2-1
size: once

DNA: TGCGCCAGCAGCTGGGTGACTAGCGGCAATGAGCAGTTCTTC
CDR3: CASSWVTSGNEQFF
D: TRBD2
V: TRBV5-1
J: TRBJ2-1
size: -

DNA: TGCGCCAGCAGCTCCGGACTAGCGGGAGGGATTGAAGAGCAGTTCTTC
CDR3: CASSSGLAGGIEEQFF
D: TRBD2
V: TRBV5-1
J: TRBJ2-1
size: -

DNA: TGCGCCAGCAGCCAAGATCTAGCCCCCGGGGAGCTGTTTTTT
CDR3: CASSQDLAPGELFF
D: -
V: TRBV4-3
J: TRBJ2-2
size: -

DNA: TGTGCCATCAGTGAGTTAACTTACGAGCAGTACTTC
CDR3: CAISELTYEQYF
D: -
V: TRBV10-3
J: TRBJ2-7
size: once